These 25 T cell receptor beta chains share one sample of origin, sequenced in a study of T cells in Graves' hyperthyroidism and ophthalmopathy. Amplified TCR beta CDR3 regions came from RNA transcripts. First-round RT-PCR targeting the TCR CDR3 was performed with the HTBI primer set. Each CDR3 protein gets one entry after TCRdb re-called the multiplex PCR reads with MiXCR. The table records 500,000 to 650,000 distinct CDR3 sequences, 40% to 55% of them present only once. Specimen: peripheral blood or thyroid tissue (not recorded which). These TCRs come from an adult woman with Graves' disease, either hyperthyroidism or ophthalmopathy (not recorded which).

This clonotype was recorded many times. V and J are TRBV19 and TRBJ1-5, with D hard to call. Germline assignment: CDR1 LNHDA and CDR2 SQIVND (reference sequence). The CDR3 is made up of 14 amino acids. V was pared by 5 bases and J by 6 bases, with 14 bases between. The chain's CDR3 is CASSPQGISQPQHF. For the CDR3, the DNA is TGTGCCAGTAGTCCACAAGGGATAAGTCAGCCCCAGCATTTT. Full variable domain (missing parts from reference TRBV19 and TRBJ1-5): DGGITQSPKYLFRKEGQNVTLSCEQNLNHDAMYWYRQDPGQGLRLIYYSQIVNDFQKGDIAEGYSVSREKKESFPLTVTSAQKNPTAFYLCASSPQGISQPQHFGDGTRLSIL.

This clonotype was detected many times. V is TRBV20-1 and J is TRBJ2-5, with TRBD2 as a possible D gene (6 bases). The CDR3 spans 12 residues. Trimming cost V 3 bases and J 5 bases, with 10 bases left between them. The germline gives CDR1 DFQATT, CDR2 SNEGSKA (reference sequence). CDR3 nucleotide sequence: TGCAGTGCTAGCGGGAGTGATGAGACCCAGTACTTC. As protein: CSASGSDETQYF.

V is TRBV20-1 and J is TRBJ2-7; 7 bases agree with TRBD1. The V and J ends lost 5 bases and 3 bases, in that order; junction bases with no gene match: 13. The CDR3 runs to 15 residues. CDR1 DFQATT and CDR2 SNEGSKA come from the germline V gene (reference sequence). The CDR3 region has the DNA TGCAGTGCTGAACCCTCCGACAGGGTAAACTACGAGCAGTACTTC. Translation gives CSAEPSDRVNYEQYF.

This clonotype was counted between two and nine times. This chain links TRBV7-3 with TRBJ1-6; D is unresolved. CDR1 is SGHTA and CDR2 is FQGTGA in the germline V gene. Trimming removed 4 bases at V and 7 bases at J, with 8 bases between. The CDR3 totals 13 residues. CDR3 sequence: CASSSSPNSPLHF. The CDR3 nucleotides are TGTGCCAGCAGCTCCAGTCCCAATTCACCCCTCCACTTT.

This clonotype was seen at least ten times. V is TRBV6-1 and J is TRBJ1-5; D gene ambiguous. This CDR3 has 13 residues. From germline, CDR1 is MNHNS and CDR2 SASEGT. V lost 6 bases and J lost 5, with 11 bases in between. For the CDR3, the DNA is TGTGCCAGCAGGAACGAGGTTGATCAGCCCCAGCATTTT. Translating gives CASRNEVDQPQHF.

Comment on this clonotype: This may be a read error: a much more frequent sequence differs by one nucleotide. V gene TRBV19 combines with J gene TRBJ1-5; 9 positions agree with TRBD1. The closer fit of TRBJ2-3 to the DNA end suggests the J call may be wrong. The CDR3 is 12 amino acids. Germline loops: CDR1 LNHDA, CDR2 SQIVND (reference sequence). The CDR3 region is CAWDRDNQPQYF. CDR3 in DNA: TGTGCCTGGGACAGGGACAATCAGCCCCAGTATTTT.

The chain uses TRBV7-9 and TRBJ1-1; D remains unclear. V lost 5 bases to trimming and J lost 10 bases, with 14 bases between them. Germline V CDR1 and CDR2: SEHNR, FQNEAQ (reference sequence). This CDR3 is built from 12 residues. The CDR3 here is CASSHREGSAFF. In DNA form, the CDR3 reads TGTGCCAGCAGCCACCGGGAGGGTTCAGCTTTCTTT.

V is TRBV10-3 and J is TRBJ2-5; 14 bases fit TRBD2. The CDR3 totals 14 residues. Trimming removed 8 bases from V and 9 bases from J; junction bases left unmatched: 8. Germline CDR1 is ENHRY and CDR2 is SYGVKD. CDR3 coding DNA: TGTGCCATCTCTAAGGGGGGACTAGCGGGAGCCCAGTACTTC. This sequence encodes CAISKGGLAGAQYF.

This clonotype was found once. J is TRBJ2-7 and V is TRBV2; TRBD1 or TRBD2 may be the D gene (6 bases each). V was cut by 4 bases and J by 0 bases, with 10 bases left in between. Germline V gene lookup returns CDR1 SNHLY and CDR2 FYNNEI. This CDR3 region has 14 residues. The CDR3 nucleotides read TGTGCCAGCAGTGGGGGGGCAGGCTCCTACGAGCAGTACTTC. It encodes CASSGGAGSYEQYF.

This clonotype was seen more than once but under ten times. This chain links TRBV5-1 with TRBJ2-2; 13 nucleotides align to TRBD2. V shed 6 bases, J shed 2 bases, and the junction held 10 bases outside the gene matches. This CDR3 comprises 18 residues. Germline-derived CDR1 and CDR2 are SGHRS and YFSETQ. This CDR3 is CASTRRLAGGPNTGELFF. Here the CDR3 DNA reads TGCGCCAGCACTAGGAGACTAGCGGGAGGACCTAACACCGGGGAGCTGTTTTTT.

In the case of this clonotype: One end of the junction does not line up with germline, which may come from a read error. This sequence joins TRBV14 and TRBJ1-1, with D unclear. CDR1 SGHDN and CDR2 FVKESK come from the germline V gene. CDR3 size: 14 residues. The CDR3 DNA follows: TGTGCCGGCAGCCAAGACTTCCGAGGCACCGAAGCTTTCTTT. Its protein is CAGSQDFRGTEAFF.

This clonotype showed up just a few times. The rearrangement uses TRBV19 and TRBJ1-5; a possible D gene is TRBD1 (5 bases). Germline V gene data show CDR1 as LNHDA and CDR2 as SQIVND (reference sequence). The CDR3 is made up of 13 amino acids. The V end was cut by 3 bases, the J end by 6 bases, with 9 bases between. The DNA of the CDR3 is TGTGCCAGTAGTATCAGGGTAGCTCAGCCCCAGCATTTT. As protein: CASSIRVAQPQHF.

This clonotype was seen only once. This CDR3 is CAIRTGAPEAFF. CDR3 bases: TGTGCCATCAGAACAGGGGCTCCAGAAGCTTTCTTT. This chain connects TRBV10-3 to TRBJ1-1; 7 nucleotides line up with TRBD1. Germline lookup yields CDR1 ENHRY and CDR2 SYGVKD. The V and J ends lost 6 bases and 8 bases, in that order; junction bases with no gene match: 6. CDR3 size: 12 residues.

This clonotype was observed many times. The chain recombines TRBV2 with TRBJ1-6, with 11 bases lining up with TRBD1. The V and J ends lost 8 bases and 6 bases, in that order; junction bases with no gene match: 3. The V gene's germline CDR1 is SNHLY and CDR2 FYNNEI. The CDR3 runs to 14 residues. The CDR3 loop is CASGDRGGNSPLHF. The CDR3 DNA is TGTGCCAGCGGGGACAGGGGGGGTAATTCACCCCTCCACTTT. The whole variable domain, remainder taken from reference TRBV2 and TRBJ1-6, is EPEVTQTPSHQVTQMGQEVILRCVPISNHLYFYWYRQILGQKVEFLVSFYNNEISEKSEIFDDQFSVERPDGSNFTLKIRSTKLEDSAMYFCASGDRGGNSPLHFGNGTRLTVT.

The sample holds a few counts of this clonotype. The chain has TRBV20-1 and TRBJ1-5; D unresolved. Germline loops: CDR1 DFQATT, CDR2 SNEGSKA (reference sequence). Trimming took 5 bases from V and 2 from J, leaving 16 bases between them. The CDR3 contains 15 residues. CDR3 in amino acids: CSAFTDSWGNQPQHF. The CDR3 DNA follows: TGCAGTGCTTTTACAGATTCATGGGGCAATCAGCCCCAGCATTTT.

This sequence joins TRBV4-2 and TRBJ2-3, with 7 bases identical to TRBD2. The germline V gene has CDR1 LGHNA and CDR2 YNFKEQ. The CDR3 has 15 residues. After removal of 0 bases from V and 4 bases from J, the junction contained 4 bases not matched to a gene. CDR3 region: CASSQEPRESDTQYF. The CDR3 DNA reads as TGTGCCAGCAGCCAAGAGCCGCGGGAGTCAGATACGCAGTATTTT.

The V and J genes are TRBV29-1 and TRBJ1-6; TRBD1 agrees at 7 bases. The CDR3 has 14 amino acids. CDR1 is SQVTM and CDR2 is ANQGSEA in the germline V gene. V lost 3 bases and J lost 7; bases outside the gene matches: 6. CDR3 residues: CSVDRTGRNSPLHF. Written as DNA, the CDR3 is TGCAGCGTTGATAGGACAGGAAGAAATTCACCCCTCCACTTT.

The table lists this clonotype with a few counts. V usage is TRBV7-9 and J usage is TRBJ1-2; tentative D call: TRBD1 (6 bases). The germline V gene has CDR1 SEHNR and CDR2 FQNEAQ (reference sequence). V lost 5 bases to trimming and J lost 14 bases, with 21 bases between them. CDR3 size: 13 residues. As DNA, the CDR3 is TGTGCCAGCAGCGACCGACAGGTGCCCCAAACGACCTTC. This translates into CASSDRQVPQTTF.

The CDR3 loop is CASSQGTHIASGANVLTF. CDR3 sequence (DNA): TGTGCCAGCAGCCAAGGGACCCACATCGCCTCTGGGGCCAACGTCCTGACTTTC. The chain links TRBV7-9 to TRBJ2-6; the D call may be TRBD1 or TRBD2 (5 bases each). Trimming took off 5 bases at V and 0 bases at J, with 17 bases between the two ends. This CDR3 comprises 18 residues. CDR1 is SEHNR and CDR2 is FQNEAQ in the germline V gene (reference sequence).

This clonotype was seen at least ten times. This rearrangement joins TRBV5-4 to TRBJ2-5; D not resolved. V lost 3 bases and J lost 5, with 11 bases in between. The germline gives CDR1 SGHNT, CDR2 YYREEE (reference sequence). This CDR3 spans 13 amino acids. CDR3 nucleotide sequence: TGTGCCAGCAGCTATGGTCCGGACGAGACCCAGTACTTC. Its protein is CASSYGPDETQYF.

The rearrangement uses TRBV12-5 and TRBJ2-7; 7 nucleotides agree with TRBD1. Unmatched junction bases numbered 11, after V lost 7 bases and J lost 5 bases. The CDR3 consists of 14 residues. Germline CDR1 is LGHNT and CDR2 is FRNRAP. CDR3 nucleotide sequence: TGTGCTAGTGCTCACTCGACAGGGACCCACGAGCAGTACTTC. It translates to CASAHSTGTHEQYF.

V and J are TRBV6-5 and TRBJ1-6; TRBD1 is a possible D gene (5 bases). The CDR3 covers 14 residues. The V end lost 4 bases, the J end lost 7 bases, and 11 bases lay between the germline ends. CDR1 and CDR2 from the germline V gene are MNHEY and SVGAGI. In DNA form, the CDR3 reads TGTGCCAGCAGTTCCGACAGTCAGAATTCACCCCTCCACTTT. As protein: CASSSDSQNSPLHF.

The chain is built from TRBV2 and TRBJ2-5; 8 positions match TRBD1. Trimming removed 6 bases from V and 2 bases from J; junction bases left unmatched: 11. In germline, CDR1 is SNHLY, CDR2 FYNNEI. The CDR3 runs to 16 residues. For the CDR3, the DNA is TGTGCCAGCAGCCTAAGGCGGACAGGGAAACAAGAGACCCAGTACTTC. Translating gives CASSLRRTGKQETQYF.

This clonotype was counted many times. V is TRBV27 and J is TRBJ1-4; the D gene is possibly TRBD1 (6 bases). Trimming removed 6 bases from V and 14 bases from J, with 10 bases in between. Germline CDR1 MNHEY, CDR2 SMNVEV (reference sequence). This CDR3 is built from 10 residues. This CDR3 reads CASRRRGLFF. The CDR3 DNA sequence: TGTGCCAGCAGGCGAAGGGGGCTGTTTTTT.

The rearrangement uses TRBV10-3 and TRBJ1-4; TRBD1 aligns across 7 bases. V lost 4 bases, J lost 0 bases, and 5 bases stayed unmatched. The V gene's germline CDR1 is ENHRY and CDR2 SYGVKD. The CDR3 runs to 16 residues. CDR3 nucleotide sequence: TGTGCCATCAGTGGGGGACAGCTCGCAACTAATGAAAAACTGTTTTTT. Its translation: CAISGGQLATNEKLFF.